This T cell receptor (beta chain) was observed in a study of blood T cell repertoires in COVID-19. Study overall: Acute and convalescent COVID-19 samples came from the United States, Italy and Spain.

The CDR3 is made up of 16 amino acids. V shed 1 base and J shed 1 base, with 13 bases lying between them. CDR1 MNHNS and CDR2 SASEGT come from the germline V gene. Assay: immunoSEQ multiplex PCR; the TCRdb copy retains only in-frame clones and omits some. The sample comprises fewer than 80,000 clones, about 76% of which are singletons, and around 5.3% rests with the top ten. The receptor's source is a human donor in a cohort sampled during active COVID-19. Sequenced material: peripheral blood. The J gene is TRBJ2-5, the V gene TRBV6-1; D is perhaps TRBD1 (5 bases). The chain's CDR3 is CASSEGLRQGQETQYF. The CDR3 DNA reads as TGTGCCAGCAGTGAAGGGCTAAGGCAGGGCCAAGAGACCCAGTACTTC.